These 26 T cell receptor beta chains originate from one sample sequenced in a study of response to subunit inactivated influenza vaccine. Each CDR3 protein gets one entry after TCRdb re-called the RT-PCR reads with MiXCR. Of 400,000 to 550,000 distinct CDR3 sequences in the sample, about 25% were seen once. This material consisted of CD4+ T cells sorted from PBMCs, taken around 5 days after vaccination. These receptor sequences come from a man aged 45-65 years who received an inactivated influenza vaccine.

The V gene is TRBV20-1, the J gene TRBJ2-7; 13 positions match TRBD2. CDR3 size: 15 residues. The germline V gene encodes CDR1 DFQATT and CDR2 SNEGSKA (reference sequence). Trimming cost V 4 bases and J 7 bases; bases outside gene matches: 10. DNA for the CDR3: TGCAGTGCTACGGGACTAGCGGGAACCTCTGGGGAGCAGTACTTC. The encoded protein is CSATGLAGTSGEQYF.

The V gene is TRBV7-2, the J gene TRBJ1-5; D gene ambiguous. Germline V gene lookup returns CDR1 SGHTA and CDR2 FQGNSA. Trimming pared 1 base from V and 7 bases from J, leaving 8 bases between. This CDR3 has 13 amino acids. The CDR3 region has the DNA TGTGCCAGCAGCTTAGACCCGGGCCAGCCCCAGCATTTT. Translated, it gives CASSLDPGQPQHF.

This clonotype was counted at least ten times. The gene calls are TRBV20-1 and TRBJ1-5; D remains unclear. Germline CDR1 is DFQATT and CDR2 is SNEGSKA (reference sequence). With 8 bases removed from V and 7 bases from J, the gap between germline ends came to 15 bases. This CDR3 is 12 amino acids long. As DNA, the CDR3 is TGCAGTTCGGACCCCTTAGGGCAGCCCCAGCATTTT. It encodes CSSDPLGQPQHF.

This clonotype showed up just a few times. The rearrangement joins TRBV10-3 to TRBJ2-5; 7 bases agree with TRBD1. This CDR3 spans 16 amino acids. From germline, CDR1 is ENHRY and CDR2 SYGVKD. V lost 4 bases to trimming and J lost 2 bases; unmatched junction nucleotides: 10. CDR3 protein: CAISASTGLGQETQYF. As DNA, the CDR3 is TGTGCCATCAGTGCTTCGACAGGGTTGGGGCAAGAGACCCAGTACTTC.

The chain employs TRBV7-2 and TRBJ1-5; D is possibly TRBD1 (5 bases). Germline V CDR1 and CDR2: SGHTA, FQGNSA. The V and J ends lost 5 bases and 10 bases respectively, with 18 bases between them. This CDR3 comprises 14 residues. As DNA, the CDR3 is TGTGCCAGCAGCACCCCCGCTACAGGTGGCCCCCAGCATTTT. Amino acid sequence: CASSTPATGGPQHF.

This clonotype occurred once. The chain employs TRBV4-1 and TRBJ2-5; D is ambiguous. V was pared by 1 base and J by 2 bases, with 5 bases between. The CDR3 consists of 13 residues. Germline CDR1 and CDR2: MGHRA and YSYEKL. The CDR3 protein is CASSQAEQETQYF. In nucleotides, the CDR3 is TGCGCCAGCAGCCAAGCTGAACAAGAGACCCAGTACTTC.

The rearrangement links TRBV4-1 to TRBJ2-1; 11 bases are a match to TRBD2. This CDR3 comprises 16 residues. J lost 8 bases, V lost 0 bases, and 6 bases had no gene match. Germline V gives CDR1 MGHRA, CDR2 YSYEKL. DNA for the CDR3: TGCGCCAGCAGCCAAGAAAAACTAGCGGGAGTGTATGAGCAGTTCTTC. It specifies CASSQEKLAGVYEQFF.

The chain links TRBV12-3 or TRBV12-4 to TRBJ2-6; the D gene is possibly TRBD1 (6 bases). Trimming removed 7 bases at V and 0 bases at J, with 25 bases between. The CDR3 spans 20 residues. CDR3 sequence (DNA): TGTGCCAGCAAGCAAGGTGGGACACTTATCCAATTCTCTGGGGCCAACGTCCTGACTTTC. It specifies CASKQGGTLIQFSGANVLTF.

This rearrangement joins TRBV20-1 to TRBJ1-1; TRBD1 is a possible D gene (6 bases). Germline V gives CDR1 DFQATT, CDR2 SNEGSKA (reference sequence). The V and J ends lost 6 bases and 1 base respectively, with 15 bases between them. This CDR3 region has 14 residues. The CDR3: CSAVTGLGNTEAFF. The CDR3 DNA follows: TGCAGTGCCGTAACAGGGCTCGGGAACACTGAAGCTTTCTTT.

This clonotype has just a few counts. The chain uses TRBV7-2 and TRBJ1-2; the D is unclear. The CDR3 loop spans 15 amino acids. Per germline, CDR1 SGHTA and CDR2 FQGNSA. Trimming removed 5 bases at V and 0 bases at J, with 13 bases between. CDR3 region: CASSPRVAANYGYTF. The CDR3 DNA sequence: TGTGCCAGCAGCCCCCGAGTAGCAGCTAACTATGGCTACACCTTC.

The genes are TRBV7-9 and TRBJ2-1; D is tentatively TRBD1 or TRBD2 (5 bases each). In germline, CDR1 is SEHNR, CDR2 FQNEAQ (reference sequence). CDR3 length equals 15 residues. V was pared by 6 bases and J by 8 bases, with 20 bases between. CDR3 bases: TGTGCCAGCAGGTCGAGAATGGGACGGTCCGATGAGCAGTTCTTC. It specifies CASRSRMGRSDEQFF.

The chain combines TRBV6-2 or TRBV6-3 with TRBJ2-1; 9 bases align to TRBD2. This CDR3 is built from 15 residues. V trimming: 0 bases; J trimming: 5 bases; junction bases outside the gene matches: 2. Germline V gene lookup returns CDR1 MNHEY and CDR2 SVGEGT. CDR3 DNA sequence: TGTGCCAGCAGTTACTCTTCTAGCGGGAACAATGAGCAGTTCTTC. Translated, it gives CASSYSSSGNNEQFF.

This rearrangement joins TRBV3-1 to TRBJ1-1, with no clear D. V lost 2 bases and J 3 bases, leaving 13 bases between the germline ends. From germline, CDR1 is LGHDT and CDR2 YNNKEL (reference sequence). This CDR3 is built from 15 residues. The DNA of the CDR3 is TGTGCCAGCAGCCAAACATGGGGAAGGGACACTGAAGCTTTCTTT. It encodes CASSQTWGRDTEAFF.

This rearrangement joins TRBV24-1 to TRBJ2-1; tentative D call: TRBD1 (6 bases). Trimming cost V 7 bases and J 3 bases, with 12 bases left between them. Germline loops: CDR1 KGHDR, CDR2 SFDVKD. The CDR3 sequence is 14 residues long. The CDR3 sequence is CATSEQGGYNEQFF. DNA for the CDR3: TGTGCCACCAGCGAACAAGGGGGCTACAATGAGCAGTTCTTC.

This clonotype has just one count. V gene TRBV3-1 combines with J gene TRBJ2-7, with 9 bases aligning to TRBD1. There are 15 residues in the CDR3. The trim removed 11 bases at V and 5 bases at J, leaving 16 bases unmatched. The germline gives CDR1 LGHDT, CDR2 YNNKEL (reference sequence). In DNA form, the CDR3 reads TGTGCCTGCTCCCATACAGGACAGGGGAACAACGAGCAGTACTTC. Residues: CACSHTGQGNNEQYF.

This clonotype appeared a few times. The rearrangement joins TRBV5-1 to TRBJ2-7; 9 bases match TRBD1. The trim removed 1 base at V and 5 bases at J, leaving 4 bases unmatched. Looked up from germline, CDR1 is SGHRS and CDR2 is YFSETQ. The CDR3 consists of 14 residues. The CDR3 spells CASSLWTGVNEQYF. The CDR3 DNA reads TGCGCCAGCAGCTTGTGGACAGGGGTGAACGAGCAGTACTTC.

This chain links TRBV7-4 with TRBJ2-1, with D maybe TRBD1 (5 bases). This CDR3 comprises 12 residues. Germline V CDR1 and CDR2: SGHVT, SQSDAQ. Trimming shortened V by 4 bases and J by 10 bases, and 11 bases separated the two germline ends. CDR3 DNA sequence: TGTGCCAGCAGCTCCCTCCGACAGGAGCAGTTCTTC. The encoded protein is CASSSLRQEQFF.

The chain couples TRBV2 to TRBJ2-7; 10 nucleotides align to TRBD1. Germline V CDR1 and CDR2: SNHLY, FYNNEI. V dropped 7 bases and J dropped 5; count of bases not matched to a gene: 5. The CDR3 is 13 amino acids. The chain's CDR3 is CASTRDRGHEQYF. The DNA of the CDR3 is TGTGCCAGCACTAGGGACAGGGGCCACGAGCAGTACTTC.

This clonotype was seen a few times. The chain employs TRBV5-1 and TRBJ2-7; D might be TRBD1 (6 bases). V shed 4 bases and J shed 4 bases, with 24 bases lying between them. The CDR3 length is 17 residues. Germline V CDR1 and CDR2: SGHRS, YFSETQ. The CDR3 reads CASSRTVQGVLEYEQYF. The CDR3, as DNA: TGCGCCAGCAGCCGGACGGTACAGGGTGTATTAGAGTACGAGCAGTACTTC.

The gene calls are TRBV11-2 and TRBJ2-3, with 9 bases lining up with TRBD1. The CDR3 loop spans 16 amino acids. From germline, CDR1 is SGHAT and CDR2 FQNNGV. Trimming cost V 4 bases and J 0 bases; bases outside gene matches: 5. CDR3 in amino acids: CASSSADRGSTDTQYF. The CDR3 DNA reads TGTGCCAGCAGCTCAGCTGACAGGGGGAGCACAGATACGCAGTATTTT.

V is TRBV2 and J is TRBJ1-6; 11 nucleotides match TRBD1. The V segment lost 7 bases and the J segment 10 bases; nucleotides outside the gene matches: 6. CDR1 and CDR2 (germline): SNHLY, FYNNEI. CDR3 length equals 14 residues. CDR3 DNA sequence: TGTGCCAGCATCGGGACAGGGGGATTCTCACCCCTCCACTTT. Amino acid sequence: CASIGTGGFSPLHF.

The chain is built from TRBV3-1 and TRBJ1-2; D may be TRBD1 (5 bases). Trimming left V 1 base short and J 6 bases short, with 12 bases between. Germline V gene data show CDR1 as LGHDT and CDR2 as YNNKEL (reference sequence). The length of the CDR3 is 14 residues. DNA for the CDR3: TGTGCCAGCAGCCAAGCGGGACTCACTAATGGCTACACCTTC. This translates into CASSQAGLTNGYTF.

This clonotype was seen a handful of times. The gene calls are TRBV5-1 and TRBJ2-7, with unresolved D. From germline, CDR1 is SGHRS and CDR2 YFSETQ. The V end lost 4 bases, the J end lost 6 bases, and 14 bases lay between the germline ends. The CDR3 consists of 13 residues. CDR3 nucleotides: TGCGCCAGCAGCCGGCAGGTGGGGTTCGAGCAGTACTTC. It encodes CASSRQVGFEQYF.

Concerning this clonotype: A much larger clone lies a single base off, so this may be a read error. The V gene is TRBV7-2, the J gene TRBJ2-3; D is perhaps TRBD1 (6 bases). The CDR3 has 13 residues. Germline V gene data show CDR1 as SGHTA and CDR2 as FQGNSA. The CDR3 region is CASSRERTDTRYF. DNA of the CDR3: TGTGCCAGCAGCAGGGAGAGGACAGATACGCGGTATTTT.

The genes are TRBV7-2 and TRBJ1-6, with D perhaps matching TRBD1 (5 bases). This CDR3 region has 14 residues. V was shortened by 1 base and J by 12 bases, with 13 bases between the two germline ends. Germline CDR1 and CDR2: SGHTA and FQGNSA. CDR3 amino acids: CASSLGRSGLPLHF. CDR3 DNA sequence: TGTGCCAGCAGCTTAGGACGGTCGGGACTACCCCTCCACTTT.

This clonotype was observed a handful of times. This rearrangement joins TRBV11-1 to TRBJ2-1; TRBD1 matches 9 bases. V was clipped by 0 bases and J by 7 bases; unmatched bases: 7. Germline CDR1 reads SGHAT; CDR2 reads FQDESV (reference sequence). There are 16 residues in the CDR3. The CDR3 DNA follows: TGTGCCAGCAGCTTAGCGGGACAGGGAATGGGAAATGAGCAGTTCTTC. Amino acid sequence: CASSLAGQGMGNEQFF. Together with reference TRBV11-1 and TRBJ2-1, the CDR3 gives the full variable domain: EAEVAQSPRYKITEKSQAVAFWCDPISGHATLYWYRQILGQGPELLVQFQDESVVDDSQLPKDRFSAERLKGVDSTLKIQPAELGDSAMYLCASSLAGQGMGNEQFFGPGTRLTVL.